Reported below is one T cell receptor beta chain. No antigen is known for it. This specimen comes from a study of blood T cells in healthy people across ages. Points from the study as a whole: Per million T cells, TCR beta diversity dropped roughly linearly as age increased. Underestimates were what the diversity estimates from one million T cells were considered to be.

Then a second PCR, running roughly 6 to 11 cycles, was carried out with a sample-barcoded 5' primer and a J-beta primer mix. A template-switch adaptor that had 12 random nucleotides put a tag on each cDNA molecule. TCRdb recomputed calls from the 5' RACE reads with MiXCR, one row per CDR3 protein. This table holds fewer than 700,000 distinct CDR3 sequences, less than 60% found once. From germline, CDR1 is SGHDT and CDR2 YYEEEE. The CDR3 sequence is 15 residues long. V was clipped by 3 bases and J by 2 bases; unmatched bases: 6. There were at least 5.5 micrograms of total RNA extracted from every sample.

The sample was blood. The receptor was derived from an elderly man in good health. This chain joins TRBV5-6 and TRBJ2-7, with 9 bases that match TRBD2. The CDR3 region has the DNA TGTGCCAGCAGCTCTACTAGCGGGTCCCCCTACGAGCAGTACTTC. As protein: CASSSTSGSPYEQYF.